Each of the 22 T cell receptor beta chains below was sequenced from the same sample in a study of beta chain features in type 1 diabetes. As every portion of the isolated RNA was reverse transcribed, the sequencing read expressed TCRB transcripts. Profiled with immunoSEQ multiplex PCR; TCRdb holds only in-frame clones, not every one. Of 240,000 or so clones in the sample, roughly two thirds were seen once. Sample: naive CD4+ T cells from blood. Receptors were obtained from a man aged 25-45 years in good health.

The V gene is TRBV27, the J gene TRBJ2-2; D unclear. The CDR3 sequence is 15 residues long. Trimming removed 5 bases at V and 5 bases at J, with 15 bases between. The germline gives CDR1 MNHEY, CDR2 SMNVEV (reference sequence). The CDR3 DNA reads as TGTGCCAGCAGTGGTCGGGTTTCTTCTACCGGGGAGCTGTTTTTT. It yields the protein CASSGRVSSTGELFF.

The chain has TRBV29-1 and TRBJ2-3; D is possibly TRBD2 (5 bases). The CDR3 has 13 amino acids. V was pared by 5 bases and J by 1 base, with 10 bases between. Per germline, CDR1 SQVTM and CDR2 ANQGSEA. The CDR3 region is CSVRGKGTDTQYF. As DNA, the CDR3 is TGCAGCGTTCGGGGAAAGGGCACAGATACGCAGTATTTT.

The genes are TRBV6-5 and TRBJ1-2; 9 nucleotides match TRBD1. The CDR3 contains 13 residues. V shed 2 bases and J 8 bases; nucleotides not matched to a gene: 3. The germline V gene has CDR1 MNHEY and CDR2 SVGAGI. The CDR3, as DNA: TGTGCCAGCAGTTACGGGACAGGGAGCGGCTACACCTTC. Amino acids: CASSYGTGSGYTF.

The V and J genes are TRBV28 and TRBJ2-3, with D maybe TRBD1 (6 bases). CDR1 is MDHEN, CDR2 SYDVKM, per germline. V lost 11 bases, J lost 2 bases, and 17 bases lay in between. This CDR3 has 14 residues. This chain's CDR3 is CAVHGTLTTDTQYF. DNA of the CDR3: TGTGCCGTGCACGGGACACTAACCACAGATACGCAGTATTTT.

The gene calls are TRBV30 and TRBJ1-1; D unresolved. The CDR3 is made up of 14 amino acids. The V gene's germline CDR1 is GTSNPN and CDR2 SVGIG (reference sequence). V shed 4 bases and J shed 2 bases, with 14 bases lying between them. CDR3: CAWNRAPGNTEAFF. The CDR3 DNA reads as TGTGCCTGGAATAGGGCACCTGGTAACACTGAAGCTTTCTTT.

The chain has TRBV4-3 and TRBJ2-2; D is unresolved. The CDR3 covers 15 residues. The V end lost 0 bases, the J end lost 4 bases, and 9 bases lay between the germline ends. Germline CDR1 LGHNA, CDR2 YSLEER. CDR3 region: CASSQDYAATGELFF. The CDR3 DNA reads TGCGCCAGCAGCCAAGATTACGCGGCCACCGGGGAGCTGTTTTTT.

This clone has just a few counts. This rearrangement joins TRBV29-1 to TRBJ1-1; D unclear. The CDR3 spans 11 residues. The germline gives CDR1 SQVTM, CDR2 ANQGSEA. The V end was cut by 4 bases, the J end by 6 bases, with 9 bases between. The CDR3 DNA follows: TGCAGCGTTGCGTCAACCGCTGAAGCTTTCTTT. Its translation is CSVASTAEAFF.

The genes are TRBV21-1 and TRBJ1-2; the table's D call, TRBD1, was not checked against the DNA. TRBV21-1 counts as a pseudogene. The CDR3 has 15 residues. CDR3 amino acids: CASSKGQGANYGYTF. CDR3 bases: TGTGCCAGCAGCAAAGGACAGGGAGCTAACTATGGCTACACCTTC.

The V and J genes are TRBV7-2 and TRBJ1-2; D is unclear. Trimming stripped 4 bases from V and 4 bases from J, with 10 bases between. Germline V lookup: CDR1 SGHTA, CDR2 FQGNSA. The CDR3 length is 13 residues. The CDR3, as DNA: TGTGCCAGCAGCTCAAGGGAAAGCTATGGCTACACCTTC. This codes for CASSSRESYGYTF.

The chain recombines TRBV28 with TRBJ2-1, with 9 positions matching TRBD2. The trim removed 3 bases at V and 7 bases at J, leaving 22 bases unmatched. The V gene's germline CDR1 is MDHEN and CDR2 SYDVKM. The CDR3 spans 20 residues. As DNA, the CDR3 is TGTGCCAGCAGTTTCATTCCAGGGGTGTTTGTAGCGGGAGAGTCTAATGAGCAGTTCTTC. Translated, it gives CASSFIPGVFVAGESNEQFF.

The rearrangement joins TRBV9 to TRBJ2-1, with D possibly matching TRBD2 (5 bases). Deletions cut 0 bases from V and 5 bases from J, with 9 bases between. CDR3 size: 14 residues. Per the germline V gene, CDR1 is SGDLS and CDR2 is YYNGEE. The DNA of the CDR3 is TGTGCCAGCAGCGTAGTGTCGGGGAACAATGAGCAGTTCTTC. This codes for CASSVVSGNNEQFF.

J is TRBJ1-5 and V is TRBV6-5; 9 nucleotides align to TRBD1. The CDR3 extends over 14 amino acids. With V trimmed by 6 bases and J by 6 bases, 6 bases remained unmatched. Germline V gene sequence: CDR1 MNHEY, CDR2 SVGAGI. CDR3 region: CASSTGQGFQPQHF. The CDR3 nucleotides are TGTGCCAGCAGCACGGGACAGGGCTTTCAGCCCCAGCATTTT.

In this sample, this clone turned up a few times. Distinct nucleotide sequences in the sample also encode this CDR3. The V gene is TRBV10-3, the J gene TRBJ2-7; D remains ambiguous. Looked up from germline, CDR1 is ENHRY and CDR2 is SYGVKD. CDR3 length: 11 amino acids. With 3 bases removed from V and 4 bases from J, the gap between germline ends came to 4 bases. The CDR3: CAISDGYEQYF. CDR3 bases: TGTGCCATCAGTGACGGATACGAGCAGTACTTC.

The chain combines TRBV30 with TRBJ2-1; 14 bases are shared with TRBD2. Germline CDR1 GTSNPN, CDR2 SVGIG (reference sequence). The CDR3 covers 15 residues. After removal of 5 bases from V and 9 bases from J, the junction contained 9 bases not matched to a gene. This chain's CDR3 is CAWATTSGGAFEQFF. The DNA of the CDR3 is TGTGCCTGGGCAACGACTAGCGGGGGGGCCTTTGAGCAGTTCTTC.

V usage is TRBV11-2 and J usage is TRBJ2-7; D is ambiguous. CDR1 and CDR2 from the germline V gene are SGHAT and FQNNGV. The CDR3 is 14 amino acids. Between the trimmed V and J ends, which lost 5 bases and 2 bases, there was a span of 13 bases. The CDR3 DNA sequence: TGTGCCAGCAGCCACGTCTATAACCCCTACGAGCAGTACTTC. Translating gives CASSHVYNPYEQYF.

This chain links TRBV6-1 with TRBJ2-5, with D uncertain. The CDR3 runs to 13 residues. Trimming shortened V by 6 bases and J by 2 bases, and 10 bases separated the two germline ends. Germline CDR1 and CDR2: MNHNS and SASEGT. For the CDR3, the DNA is TGTGCCAGCAGCCATACAGAGCAAGAGACCCAGTACTTC. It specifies CASSHTEQETQYF.

The CDR3 coding sequence is TGTGCCAGCAGTCCACTACCGGGACTAGCGCGCTACAATGAGCAGTTCTTC. Translating it yields CASSPLPGLARYNEQFF. The rearrangement joins TRBV27 to TRBJ2-1; 10 nucleotides agree with TRBD2. CDR1 is MNHEY and CDR2 is SMNVEV in the germline V gene (reference sequence). The CDR3 is 17 residues long. Unmatched junction bases numbered 10, after V lost 5 bases and J lost 3 bases.

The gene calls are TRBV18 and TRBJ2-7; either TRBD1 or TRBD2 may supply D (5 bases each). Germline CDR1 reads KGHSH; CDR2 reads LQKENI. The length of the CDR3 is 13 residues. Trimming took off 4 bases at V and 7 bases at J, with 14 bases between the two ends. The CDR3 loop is CASSLGPLNEQYF. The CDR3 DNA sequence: TGTGCCAGCTCACTGGGACCTCTGAATGAGCAGTACTTC.

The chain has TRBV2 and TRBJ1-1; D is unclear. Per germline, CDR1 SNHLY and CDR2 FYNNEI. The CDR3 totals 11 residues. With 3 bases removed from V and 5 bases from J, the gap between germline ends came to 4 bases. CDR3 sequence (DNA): TGTGCCAGCAGTGACCGAACTGAAGCTTTCTTT. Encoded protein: CASSDRTEAFF.

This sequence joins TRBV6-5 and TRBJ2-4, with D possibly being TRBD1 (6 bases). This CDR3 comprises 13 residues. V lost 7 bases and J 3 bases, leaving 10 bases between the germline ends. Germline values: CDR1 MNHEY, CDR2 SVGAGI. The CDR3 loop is CASTRGGKNIQYF. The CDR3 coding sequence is TGTGCCAGCACCCGAGGGGGCAAAAACATTCAGTACTTC.

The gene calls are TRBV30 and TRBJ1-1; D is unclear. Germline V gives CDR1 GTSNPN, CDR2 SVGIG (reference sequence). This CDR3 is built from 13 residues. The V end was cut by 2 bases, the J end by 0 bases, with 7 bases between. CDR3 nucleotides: TGTGCCTGGAGTTGGGATTTGAACACTGAAGCTTTCTTT. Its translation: CAWSWDLNTEAFF.

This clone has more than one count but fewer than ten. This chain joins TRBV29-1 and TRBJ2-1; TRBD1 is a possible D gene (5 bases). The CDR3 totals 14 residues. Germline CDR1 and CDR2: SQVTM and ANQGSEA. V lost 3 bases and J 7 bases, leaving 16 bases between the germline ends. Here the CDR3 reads CSVDSGNLGNEQFF. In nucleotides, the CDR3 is TGCAGCGTTGATTCAGGGAACCTGGGAAATGAGCAGTTCTTC.